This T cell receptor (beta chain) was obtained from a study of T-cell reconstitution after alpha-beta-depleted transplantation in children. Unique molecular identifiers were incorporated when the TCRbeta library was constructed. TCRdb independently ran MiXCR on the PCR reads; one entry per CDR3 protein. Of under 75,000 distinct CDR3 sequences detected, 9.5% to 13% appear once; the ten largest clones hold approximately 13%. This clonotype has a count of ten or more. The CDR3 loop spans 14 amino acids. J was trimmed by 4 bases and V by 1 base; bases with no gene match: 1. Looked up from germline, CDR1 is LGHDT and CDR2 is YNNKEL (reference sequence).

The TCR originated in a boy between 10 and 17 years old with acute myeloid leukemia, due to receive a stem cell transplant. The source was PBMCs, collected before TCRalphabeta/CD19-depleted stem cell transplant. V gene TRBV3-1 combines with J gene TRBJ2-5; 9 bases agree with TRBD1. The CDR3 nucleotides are TGTGCCAGCAGCCAAGTGGGACAGGGAGAGACCCAGTACTTC. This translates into CASSQVGQGETQYF.